Described below is a single TCR beta chain sequence and its context. Its target is unknown. Extraction and reverse transcription of RNA yielded cDNA as the sequencing template. The method was immunoSEQ multiplex PCR; TCRdb's version includes in-frame clones alone and lacks a portion of them. The table has 250,000 or so clones, around two thirds seen once; the top ten hold around 1.2%. The CDR3 has 15 residues. Germline CDR1 LGHNA, CDR2 YSLEER. Trimming stripped 0 bases from V and 4 bases from J, with 9 bases between. The data belong to a study of CD8+ T cells in alopecia areata. General study results and limits: Scalp repertoires also include resident alphabeta T cells from normal skin.

The chain couples TRBV4-3 to TRBJ1-4; D is perhaps TRBD1 (6 bases). The sequence came from a human donor with alopecia areata. The specimen comprised CD4+ T cells sorted from blood, sampled at week 0. The DNA for the CDR3 is TGCGCCAGCAGCCAAGAACAGGGAGGTAATGAAAAACTGTTTTTT. Translated: CASSQEQGGNEKLFF.